What follows are 22 T cell receptor beta chains derived from one specimen sequenced in a study of shared clonotypes between healthy human individuals. Using immunoSEQ multiplex PCR, the repertoire was profiled, and TCRdb retains in-frame clones only, with some absent. The sample shows more than 1 million clones, approximately 78% of them seen only once. Sequencing used memory CD4+ T cells from PBMCs. Indicated subset: CD45RA-negative fraction. These receptor sequences come from a man between 18 and 29 years old in good health. Some clones in this sample may be carry-over from other donors' samples.

Many counts were recorded for this clone. The chain recombines TRBV5-4 with TRBJ1-1; TRBD1 might be the D (5 bases). The germline CDR1 and CDR2 sequences are SGHNT and YYREEE (reference sequence). V shed 4 bases and J shed 8 bases, with 21 bases lying between them. The CDR3 has 15 amino acids. The CDR3 region is CASSRMGEGVREAFF. The CDR3 coding sequence is TGTGCCAGCAGCAGAATGGGGGAGGGCGTGCGAGAAGCTTTCTTT.

J is TRBJ2-3 and V is TRBV10-3; possible D gene TRBD1, 6 bases. Trimming cost V 9 bases and J 2 bases, with 9 bases left between them. The CDR3 is 12 amino acids. The germline V gene has CDR1 ENHRY and CDR2 SYGVKD. The CDR3 DNA reads as TGTGCCATTCGGGACAACACAGATACGCAGTATTTT. As protein: CAIRDNTDTQYF.

The V call is TRBV12-2, the J call TRBJ1-5. TRBV12-2 counts as a pseudogene. This CDR3 region has 15 residues. The CDR3 reads CASRLGGDSNQPQHF. The CDR3 nucleotides are TGTGCAAGTCGCTTAGGCGGGGATAGCAATCAGCCCCAGCATTTT.

The chain couples TRBV30 to TRBJ2-7; D is ambiguous. Germline V gene lookup returns CDR1 GTSNPN and CDR2 SVGIG (reference sequence). V was cut by 2 bases and J by 4 bases, with 9 bases left in between. This CDR3 comprises 12 residues. Here the CDR3 DNA reads TGTGCCTGGAGTCTGGGCAGGTACGAGCAGTACTTC. Encoded protein: CAWSLGRYEQYF. The full variable domain, with the rest looked up from reference TRBV30 and TRBJ2-7, is SQTIHQWPATLVQPVGSPLSLECTVEGTSNPNLYWYRQAAGRGLQLLFYSVGIGQISSEVPQNLSASRPQDRQFILSSKKLLLSDSGFYLCAWSLGRYEQYFGPGTRLTVT.

The V and J genes are TRBV27 and TRBJ1-2; TRBD1 might be the D (6 bases). Per germline, CDR1 MNHEY and CDR2 SMNVEV (reference sequence). There are 17 residues in the CDR3. V shed 5 bases and J shed 0 bases, with 19 bases lying between them. The DNA for the CDR3 is TGTGCCAGCAGTATACCGCTGGGGGGCCGAACTAACTATGGCTACACCTTC. Protein sequence: CASSIPLGGRTNYGYTF.

The V gene is TRBV30, the J gene TRBJ2-3, with a possible D match to TRBD1 (6 bases). The V gene lost 5 bases and the J gene lost 2 bases, with 14 bases spanning the gap. The CDR3 loop spans 14 amino acids. Germline CDR1 and CDR2: GTSNPN and SVGIG (reference sequence). The CDR3, as DNA: TGTGCCTGGGGAATAACAGGGTACACAGATACGCAGTATTTT. Protein: CAWGITGYTDTQYF.

The chain employs TRBV21-1 and TRBJ2-4; the DNA was not used to check the table's D call, TRBD1. TRBV21-1 is a known pseudogene. This CDR3 contains 15 residues. The CDR3 loop is CASSKAKGQGGIQYF. CDR3 DNA sequence: TGTGCCAGCAGCAAAGCTAAAGGACAGGGAGGCATTCAGTACTTC.

This clone has just one count. The V and J genes are TRBV6-6 and TRBJ2-1; TRBD2 matches at 10 bases. From germline, CDR1 is MNHNY and CDR2 SVGAGI (reference sequence). The CDR3 spans 15 residues. The V segment lost 0 bases and the J segment 12 bases; nucleotides outside the gene matches: 8. The CDR3: CASSYSGLAGVWQFF. The CDR3 DNA reads TGTGCCAGCAGTTACTCCGGGCTAGCGGGAGTTTGGCAGTTCTTC.

V is TRBV5-3 and J is TRBJ1-2, with no clear D. TRBV5-3 is recorded as an ORF, its role being uncertain. The CDR3 loop spans 15 amino acids. Trimming took 9 bases from V and 0 from J, leaving 18 bases between them. CDR3 residues: CATSPSGRSNYGYTF. For the CDR3, the DNA is TGTGCCACCTCCCCGAGTGGCAGGTCTAACTATGGCTACACCTTC.

CDR3: CSVEIGGEETQYF. CDR3 DNA: TGCAGCGTTGAAATCGGGGGGGAGGAGACCCAGTACTTC. The J gene is TRBJ2-5, the V gene TRBV29-1, with 8 bases that match TRBD2. This CDR3 has 13 residues. The V and J ends lost 2 bases and 5 bases, in that order; junction bases with no gene match: 4. The V gene's germline CDR1 is SQVTM and CDR2 ANQGSEA.

The chain joins TRBV11-1 to TRBJ2-1; 9 nucleotides align to TRBD2. CDR1 and CDR2 from the germline V gene are SGHAT and FQDESV (reference sequence). This CDR3 spans 14 amino acids. V lost 5 bases, J lost 3 bases, and 2 bases stayed unmatched. The CDR3 sequence is CASSPLAGYNEQFF. For the CDR3, the DNA is TGTGCCAGCAGCCCACTAGCGGGCTACAATGAGCAGTTCTTC.

A remark on this clone: This sample includes further DNA sequences coding for the same CDR3. The chain carries TRBV5-1 and TRBJ1-2; D is possibly TRBD1 (6 bases). CDR3 length: 13 residues. Between the trimmed V and J ends, which lost 4 bases and 2 bases, there was a span of 9 bases. The germline gives CDR1 SGHRS, CDR2 YFSETQ. The CDR3, as DNA: TGCGCCAGCAGCCCAGACAGGAACTATGGCTACACCTTC. It codes for CASSPDRNYGYTF.

The V gene is TRBV28, the J gene TRBJ1-2; weak D call: TRBD1 (5 bases). In germline, CDR1 is MDHEN, CDR2 SYDVKM. The CDR3 contains 12 residues. Between the trimmed V and J ends, which lost 10 bases and 2 bases, there was a span of 11 bases. The CDR3 coding sequence is TGTGCCATCGGGACCTTCAACTATGGCTACACCTTC. It is translated as CAIGTFNYGYTF.

This CDR3 reads CASSLDSYTDTQYF. DNA of the CDR3: TGTGCCAGCAGCTTAGACAGCTACACAGATACGCAGTATTTT. The chain couples TRBV7-3 to TRBJ2-3, with D possibly being TRBD1 (5 bases). The CDR3 contains 14 residues. Germline lookup yields CDR1 SGHTA and CDR2 FQGTGA. V lost 2 bases to trimming and J lost 2 bases, with 8 bases between them.

V usage is TRBV18 and J usage is TRBJ1-1; maybe TRBD1 (6 bases). The CDR3 sequence is 15 residues long. Looked up from germline, CDR1 is KGHSH and CDR2 is LQKENI. Trimming stripped 0 bases from V and 5 bases from J, with 13 bases between. The CDR3: CASSPPGARYTEAFF. The CDR3 DNA reads as TGTGCCAGCTCACCACCGGGGGCGAGGTATACTGAAGCTTTCTTT.

The V gene is TRBV19, the J gene TRBJ2-7; 8 bases fit TRBD2. The CDR3 runs to 15 residues. Unmatched junction bases numbered 9, after V lost 5 bases and J lost 3 bases. Germline V CDR1 and CDR2: LNHDA, SQIVND (reference sequence). CDR3 residues: CASSLTSGSFYEQYF. The CDR3 DNA reads as TGTGCCAGTAGTCTGACCAGCGGGAGCTTCTACGAGCAGTACTTC. Full variable domain (remainder filled in from reference TRBV19 and TRBJ2-7): DGGITQSPKYLFRKEGQNVTLSCEQNLNHDAMYWYRQDPGQGLRLIYYSQIVNDFQKGDIAEGYSVSREKKESFPLTVTSAQKNPTAFYLCASSLTSGSFYEQYFGPGTRLTVT.

This clone was seen only once. Because the CDR3 is missing its conserved closing phenylalanine or tryptophan, this is likely a read error. The CDR3 region has the DNA TGCGCCAGCAGCCAAGAAGTCGGCTCTGGGGCCAACGTCCTGACTCTC. Translating it yields CASSQEVGSGANVLTL. V usage is TRBV4-3 and J usage is TRBJ2-6; D uncertain. The ends were cut back, 0 bases at V and 0 bases at J, with 6 bases in the middle. CDR1 and CDR2 (germline): LGHNA, YSLEER. The length of the CDR3 is 16 residues.

The chain employs TRBV6-5 and TRBJ1-2, with D unresolved. This CDR3 is 15 amino acids long. With 0 bases removed from V and 1 base from J, the gap between germline ends came to 9 bases. CDR1 MNHEY and CDR2 SVGAGI come from the germline V gene. The CDR3 bases are TGTGCCAGCAGTTACTCCCCCAGCGTTAACTATGGCTACACCTTC. Protein sequence: CASSYSPSVNYGYTF.

The CDR3 here is CAISEDRQTENTIYF. The CDR3 bases are TGTGCCATCAGTGAGGATCGACAAACTGAAAACACCATATATTTT. This sequence joins TRBV10-3 and TRBJ1-3; D not resolved. Germline V gene sequence: CDR1 ENHRY, CDR2 SYGVKD. Between the trimmed V and J ends, which lost 2 bases and 6 bases, there was a span of 14 bases. The CDR3 totals 15 residues.

The chain combines TRBV29-1 with TRBJ2-2; 8 nucleotides match TRBD2. Germline V gives CDR1 SQVTM, CDR2 ANQGSEA. V shed 7 bases and J 7 bases; nucleotides not matched to a gene: 11. The CDR3 consists of 14 residues. The CDR3 here is CSGRDSGSNGELFF. The CDR3 coding sequence is TGCAGCGGCCGTGACAGCGGGAGCAACGGGGAGCTGTTTTTT.

This chain links TRBV5-1 with TRBJ1-3; D is ambiguous. This CDR3 has 16 amino acids. Germline assignment: CDR1 SGHRS and CDR2 YFSETQ. Trimming took off 0 bases at V and 1 base at J, with 11 bases between the two ends. In nucleotides, the CDR3 is TGCGCCAGCAGCTTGGCCGGTTTGTTATCTGGAAACACCATATATTTT. Translating gives CASSLAGLLSGNTIYF.

The chain uses TRBV21-1 and TRBJ2-7; TRBD2, the table's D call, was not compared with the DNA. TRBV21-1 constitutes a pseudogene. The CDR3 runs 14 residues. The DNA for the CDR3 is TGTGCCAGCAGCTCCCGTAGGAGGCCCTACGAGCAGTACTTC. Residues: CASSSRRRPYEQYF.